This T cell receptor (beta chain) was identified during a study of regulatory T cells in long-lasting Graves disease (dated by TCRdb to about 2021). Context from the whole study: Persistent Graves' disease was defined as antithyroid drug treatment for over 5 years with persistently positive TSH receptor autoantibodies. A total of roughly 35 samples underwent TCR sequencing: some 13 from persistent and some 20 from newly diagnosed Graves' disease patients. In the clinical cohort, patients with persistent Graves' disease had used antithyroid drugs for an average of around 9.9 years. The study was conducted in China and was registered as a clinical trial. This study used TCR sequencing and RNA sequencing of peripheral blood to compare persistent Graves' disease patients against newly diagnosed Graves' disease patients. Results the study describes overall, beyond this receptor: Sequencing and analysis were limited to the TCR beta chain. The authors noted that the small sample size was a limitation that may lower accuracy. Persistent Graves' disease patients showed lower TCR Shannon entropy and fewer highly expanded clones than newly diagnosed patients, suggesting clonal expansion. Peripheral blood alone was examined, since thyroid tissue, which constituted the primary lesion, could not be accessed. Preferential use of TRBV28, TRBJ1-2 and TRBJ2-5 was observed in persistent disease, whereas TRBV20-1 and TRBJ2-1 were favored in newly diagnosed disease. Patients with persistent disease shared more public clonotypes (about 2,900) than newly diagnosed patients did (more than 900).

The time point label, as the study defines it: persistent/refractory GD, antithyroid drugs over 5 years with positive TRAb. For both TCR sequencing and RNA sequencing, RNA was extracted from PBMCs in TRIzol. The diagnosis of Graves' disease followed American Thyroid Association guidelines. Recruitment of patients was carried out at an endocrinology department in Xi'an, China. Each patient gave approximately 9.7 milliliters of peripheral blood, collected in an EDTA anticoagulant tube. Ficoll Paque Plus density gradient separation was used to isolate PBMCs, and no further T cell sorting was performed. An Agilent 2100 Bioanalyzer and agarose gel were used to check RNA quality, while a NanoDrop 2000 measured RNA concentration. Inclusive of the bounding cysteine and phenylalanine, the CDR3 is 14 residues long. Of the read, only the CDR3 DNA is kept; its 42 bases are in frame from base 1. The trim is 3 bases for V and 6 bases for J, with a gap of 12 bases between the germline ends. From a lookup of the germline V gene (reference sequence), CDR1 and CDR2 are GTSNPN and SVGIG.

The library was prepared using multiplex PCR. The reads were generated on an Illumina HiSeq 4000. To build TCR beta libraries, CDR3 regions were amplified by Arm-PCR using iRepertoire HTBI primers. Before sequencing, the PCR products went through gel purification. The published analysis was carried out like this. Across samples, fewer than 70 TRBV and 13 to 15 TRBJ segments were identified and used for gene usage analysis of CDR3 amino acid clonotypes. COPE and FqMerger were used to merge the filtered high-quality paired reads into contigs. BLAST was used to align contigs to IMGT TRBV, TRBD and TRBJ reference genes, and CDR3 was defined according to IMGT. Any clonotype with a frequency above 0.1% was classified as a highly expanded clone. Repertoire diversity was measured by Shannon entropy, and V-J evenness by the Gini coefficient. Clonotypes shared by more than one individual were considered public. TCRdb reworked the public reads: Q25 trimming with fastp, MiXCR clone assembly, productive beta chains retained. Records with the same CDR3 protein are collapsed into one entry carrying the most frequent genes and DNA. TCRdb, not the original authors, processed these V and J calls. This sample gives approximately 400,000 distinct CDR3 sequences in total; around 20% of them show up just once. The biggest ten clones account for 20% of the sample.

This clonotype came up many times. There is no known antigen for this receptor. The input lacks base qualities; no much larger clone sits a single base away. The rearranged chain carries TRBV30 and TRBJ1-6; the D gene remains uncertain. The sequencing here drew on peripheral blood mononuclear cells (PBMCs), taken when the disease was refractory, from a patient treated with antithyroid drugs. The source of this sequence is a female donor with Graves disease. For the CDR3, the sequence is CAWRTPRANSPLHF. The DNA reads as follows: TGTGCCTGGAGAACCCCGAGGGCTAATTCACCCCTCCACTTT.